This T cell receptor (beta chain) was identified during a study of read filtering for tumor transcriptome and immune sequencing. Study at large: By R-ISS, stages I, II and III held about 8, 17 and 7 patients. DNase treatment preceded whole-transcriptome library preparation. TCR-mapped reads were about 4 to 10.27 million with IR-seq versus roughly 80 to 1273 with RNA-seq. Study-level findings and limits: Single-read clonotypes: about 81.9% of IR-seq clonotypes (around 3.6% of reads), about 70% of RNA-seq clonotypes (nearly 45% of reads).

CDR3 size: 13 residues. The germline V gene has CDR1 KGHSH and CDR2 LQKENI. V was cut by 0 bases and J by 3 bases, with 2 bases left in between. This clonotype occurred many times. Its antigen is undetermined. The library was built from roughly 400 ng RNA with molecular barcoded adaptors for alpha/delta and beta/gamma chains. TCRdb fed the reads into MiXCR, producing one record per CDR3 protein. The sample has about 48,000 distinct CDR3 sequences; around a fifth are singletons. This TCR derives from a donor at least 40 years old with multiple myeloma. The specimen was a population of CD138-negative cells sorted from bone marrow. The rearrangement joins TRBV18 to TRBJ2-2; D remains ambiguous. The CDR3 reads CASSPPDTGELFF. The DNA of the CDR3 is TGTGCCAGCTCACCACCAGACACCGGGGAGCTGTTTTTT.